A single sample is the source of the 27 T cell receptor beta chains below, sequenced in a study of tumor and adjacent non-tumor tissue in lung cancer. The library came from three nested PCR rounds adapted from ARM-PCR protocols. One entry per CDR3 protein results from TCRdb running MiXCR on the multiplex PCR reads. The sample comprises roughly 90,000 distinct CDR3 sequences, around 76% of which are singletons, and less than 25% rests with the top ten. The template was RNA from unsorted bulk tissue. Distant lung tissue was collected more than 3 cm away from the tumor edge. Sequenced sample: distant non-tumor lung tissue. The receptors come from a woman in her fifties or sixties with non-small cell lung cancer.

Regarding this clonotype: This could be a read error, since a much larger clone is one nucleotide away. The chain is built from TRBV28 and TRBJ1-6, with a weak D call TRBD1 (6 bases). The CDR3 has 13 residues. Trimming cost V 4 bases and J 16 bases, with 17 bases left between them. Germline-derived CDR1 and CDR2 are MDHEN and SYDVKM. The CDR3 is CASSSSGAVKLHF. The CDR3 DNA reads as TGTGCCAGCAGTTCGTCGGGGGCGGTTAAGCTCCACTTT.

This clonotype turned up a few times. The J gene is TRBJ2-5, the V gene TRBV11-2; 9 nucleotides align to TRBD2. The V and J ends lost 7 bases and 11 bases, in that order; junction bases with no gene match: 20. The CDR3 extends over 16 amino acids. CDR1 is SGHAT, CDR2 FQNNGV, per germline. The DNA for the CDR3 is TGTGCCAGCAACCTCAGAACCGGGACTAGCCTGGAGAGTCAGTACTTC. Encoded protein: CASNLRTGTSLESQYF.

This clonotype was counted at least ten times. This rearrangement joins TRBV5-5 to TRBJ2-3, with D possibly matching TRBD1 (6 bases). V was clipped by 3 bases and J by 0 bases, with 11 bases between them. Germline V gives CDR1 SGHKS, CDR2 YYEKEE (reference sequence). The CDR3 length is 15 residues. The CDR3 loop is CASSSGQSSTDTQYF. For the CDR3, the DNA is TGTGCCAGCAGCTCCGGACAGAGTAGCACAGATACGCAGTATTTT.

V usage is TRBV6-1 and J usage is TRBJ2-6; D may be TRBD2 (6 bases). The CDR3 extends over 15 amino acids. CDR1 and CDR2 from the germline V gene are MNHNS and SASEGT. The V gene lost 11 bases and the J gene lost 4 bases, with 18 bases spanning the gap. CDR3 nucleotides: TGTGCCGGCGGCGCGGGACCTAGGGGGGCCAACGTCCTGACTTTC. Its protein is CAGGAGPRGANVLTF.

Turning to this clonotype: This is likely a read error, given that the CDR3 carries no conserved phenylalanine or tryptophan at its end. This chain uses TRBV29-1 with TRBJ2-5; 7 nucleotides align to TRBD1. This CDR3 comprises 13 residues. Looked up from germline, CDR1 is SQVTM and CDR2 is ANQGSEA. The CDR3 here is CSVYRDSQESQYI. DNA of the CDR3: TGCAGCGTTTACCGGGACAGCCAAGAGAGCCAGTACATC.

This clonotype was seen a handful of times. A much larger clonotype is one base distant, so this may be a read error. The V gene is TRBV28, the J gene TRBJ1-5; D possibly corresponds to TRBD1 (5 bases). CDR3 length equals 16 residues. Germline V gene lookup returns CDR1 MDHEN and CDR2 SYDVKM. V was clipped by 6 bases and J by 11 bases, with 26 bases between them. DNA for the CDR3: TGTGCCAGCAGCCCATCGAGTCCGGGCCAGGGATTTGCCCAGCATTTT. This translates into CASSPSSPGQGFAQHF.

V usage is TRBV11-2 and J usage is TRBJ2-5, with D unclear. This CDR3 is 13 amino acids long. Trimming removed 0 bases at V and 5 bases at J, with 7 bases between. Germline CDR1 is SGHAT and CDR2 is FQNNGV. The CDR3 sequence: CASSLDLWETQYF. The CDR3 DNA sequence: TGTGCCAGCAGCTTAGATCTTTGGGAGACCCAGTACTTC.

The chain uses TRBV5-1 and TRBJ2-3; D gene unclear. The CDR3 is 15 amino acids. Between the trimmed V and J ends, which lost 6 bases and 6 bases, there was a span of 20 bases. Germline-derived CDR1 and CDR2 are SGHRS and YFSETQ. In nucleotides, the CDR3 is TGCGCCAGCAACTATTTAGGACCATATCTGGATACGCAGTATTTT. The encoded protein is CASNYLGPYLDTQYF.

Of note for this clonotype: Sequence at one end of the junction differs from germline and may be a read error. The V gene is TRBV28, the J gene TRBJ1-5; D is undetermined. The germline gives CDR1 MDHEN, CDR2 SYDVKM. This CDR3 has 12 amino acids. CDR3 in amino acids: CASTPPKGPQRF. The DNA for the CDR3 is TGTGCCAGTACCCCCCCCAAGGGTCCCCAGCGTTTT.

Comments on this clonotype: This may be a read error, as it is one base from a much larger clone. The chain is built from TRBV21-1 and TRBJ1-5; TRBD1 was called by the table and not checked on the DNA. TRBV21-1 is a known pseudogene. The CDR3 is made up of 14 amino acids. This CDR3 reads CASRRTVRDQPQHF. DNA for the CDR3: TGTGCCAGCAGACGGACAGTAAGAGATCAGCCCCAGCATTTT.

About this clonotype itself: The CDR3 does not end in the conserved phenylalanine or tryptophan, so this is likely a read error. The rearrangement joins TRBV29-1 to TRBJ2-5, with a weak D call TRBD1 (6 bases). Germline V gene sequence: CDR1 SQVTM, CDR2 ANQGSEA. The CDR3 is made up of 16 amino acids. As DNA, the CDR3 is TGCTGCGTCCCCTCCACCGGGACATCAGATGGAGAGGCCCAGTACTTA. Encoded protein: CCVPSTGTSDGEAQYL.

In regard to this clonotype: Relative to the germline gene, one junction end is altered; a read error may explain this. The chain carries TRBV11-2 and TRBJ2-3, with a weak D call TRBD2 (6 bases). The CDR3 spans 16 residues. The germline V gene encodes CDR1 SGHAT and CDR2 FQNNGV. This chain's CDR3 is CASGLWGQLASNTQYF. The CDR3 DNA sequence: TGTGCCAGCGGCTTGTGGGGCCAGCTAGCGTCAAATACGCAGTATTTT.

J is TRBJ2-1 and V is TRBV12-3 or TRBV12-4; tentatively, D is TRBD1 or TRBD2 (5 bases each). The V and J ends lost 11 bases and 7 bases respectively, with 24 bases between them. This CDR3 contains 15 residues. The CDR3 DNA reads as TGTGCCGACAGTTCCCCGGGATGGGGATCTAATGAGCAGTTCTTC. Translation: CADSSPGWGSNEQFF.

The chain has TRBV4-2 and TRBJ2-3; 7 bases fit TRBD2. Per the germline V gene, CDR1 is LGHNA and CDR2 is YNFKEQ. Losses at the gene ends were 1 base for V and 9 bases for J; bases not matched to a gene: 13. The CDR3 runs 16 residues. The CDR3: CASSQGCGSGADTQYF. As DNA, the CDR3 is TGTGCCAGCAGCCAAGGGTGCGGGAGCGGGGCGGACACGCAGTATTTT.

This clonotype was seen at least ten times. V is TRBV7-9 and J is TRBJ2-5, with D unresolved. Germline CDR1 reads SEHNR; CDR2 reads FQNEAQ (reference sequence). The V and J ends lost 1 base and 1 base respectively, with 10 bases between them. The CDR3 sequence is 15 residues long. Written as DNA, the CDR3 is TGTGCCAGCAGCTTAGTTCCCCGGCGCCAAGAGACCCAGTACTTC. Amino acid sequence: CASSLVPRRQETQYF.

This clonotype was recorded at least ten times. The V gene is TRBV20-1, the J gene TRBJ2-6; 12 bases align to TRBD1. In germline, CDR1 is DFQATT, CDR2 SNEGSKA (reference sequence). V trimming: 1 base; J trimming: 5 bases; junction bases outside the gene matches: 6. CDR3 length: 17 residues. The CDR3 DNA is TGCAGTGCTAGAGCCGGGACAGGGGGCGACTGGGCCAACGTCCTGACTTTC. Its translation is CSARAGTGGDWANVLTF.

The chain has TRBV20-1 and TRBJ2-1; TRBD1 agrees at 11 bases. The CDR3 loop spans 14 amino acids. Unmatched junction bases numbered 10, after V lost 6 bases and J lost 9 bases. Germline values: CDR1 DFQATT, CDR2 SNEGSKA (reference sequence). The CDR3 region has the DNA TGCAGTGCCCCTGGACAGGGGGCGTTTGGTGAGCAGTTCTTC. It codes for CSAPGQGAFGEQFF.

With respect to this clonotype: A junction end diverges from the germline sequence, so it may reflect a read error. This chain connects TRBV6-1 to TRBJ1-3; the D gene is possibly TRBD1 (5 bases). The CDR3 loop spans 13 amino acids. CDR1 and CDR2 (germline): MNHNS, SASEGT. The CDR3 loop is CTSNGHTGNTIYF. CDR3 nucleotides: TGTACCAGTAATGGACACACCGGAAACACCATATATTTT.

Of note for this clonotype: The missing conserved phenylalanine or tryptophan at the end of this CDR3 makes a read error likely. It is unclear where the CDR3 begins or ends on the DNA, so no DNA is shown, and the CDR3 is as TCRdb lists it. The chain uses TRBV11-1 and TRBJ2-3. The CDR3 has 15 amino acids, counting both end residues. Looked up from germline, CDR1 is SGHAT and CDR2 is FQDESV (reference sequence). The CDR3 spells CASSSVFFGTDTKYL.

With respect to this clonotype: Its ends do not fully match the called genes, so a read error is possible. The DNA of the CDR3 is TGTGTCAGCAGCTTAGCGGCCTACGATCAGTACTTC. Amino acid sequence: CVSSLAAYDQYF. The gene calls are TRBV11-2 and TRBJ2-7, with TRBD2 as a possible D gene (6 bases). Germline CDR1 and CDR2: SGHAT and FQNNGV. There are 12 residues in the CDR3.

This clonotype is deemed medium-sized. This chain links TRBV11-2 with TRBJ2-7, with TRBD2 as a possible D gene (6 bases). There are 13 residues in the CDR3. V was shortened by 0 bases and J by 6 bases, with 9 bases between the two germline ends. Germline V lookup: CDR1 SGHAT, CDR2 FQNNGV. The CDR3 DNA sequence: TGTGCCAGCAGCTTAGAGCCCGGGAGCGAGCAGTACTTC. Translated, it gives CASSLEPGSEQYF. The full variable domain, completed using reference TRBV11-2 and TRBJ2-7, is EAGVAQSPRYKIIEKRQSVAFWCNPISGHATLYWYQQILGQGPKLLIQFQNNGVVDDSQLPKDRFSAERLKGVDSTLKIQPAKLEDSAVYLCASSLEPGSEQYFGPGTRLTVT.

This clonotype was recorded once. The rearrangement joins TRBV4-1 to TRBJ2-3; 11 nucleotides line up with TRBD2. This CDR3 is built from 21 residues. Trimming took 1 base from V and 4 from J; bases not matched to a gene: 19. The germline gives CDR1 MGHRA, CDR2 YSYEKL. The CDR3 DNA sequence: TGCGCCAGCAGCCAAGGCTACTTAGCGGGAGGGCCCACCGTATCGCCAGATACGCAGTATTTT. This encodes CASSQGYLAGGPTVSPDTQYF.

A word on this clonotype: Mismatch with germline at one junction end may stem from a read error. This chain uses TRBV7-9 with TRBJ2-7; D is undetermined. This CDR3 spans 15 amino acids. Germline V gene sequence: CDR1 SEHNR, CDR2 FQNEAQ (reference sequence). CDR3 amino acids: CARSLMATLKYEQYF. CDR3 sequence (DNA): TGTGCCAGGAGCTTAATGGCCACTTTAAAGTACGAACAGTACTTC.

At least ten counts were recorded for this clonotype. The rearrangement links TRBV28 to TRBJ2-1; 7 nucleotides agree with TRBD1. Trimming removed 6 bases from V and 1 base from J; junction bases left unmatched: 9. CDR1 and CDR2 from the germline V gene are MDHEN and SYDVKM. The CDR3 contains 16 residues. The CDR3 loop is CASRTTGEPSYNEQFF. The CDR3 region has the DNA TGTGCCAGCAGAACCACAGGGGAGCCTTCCTACAATGAGCAGTTCTTC. The complete variable domain, with remaining parts taken from reference TRBV28 and TRBJ2-1, reads DVKVTQSSRYLVKRTGEKVFLECVQDMDHENMFWYRQDPGLGLRLIYFSYDVKMKEKGDIPEGYSVSREKKERFSLILESASTNQTSMYLCASRTTGEPSYNEQFFGPGTRLTVL.

Of note for this clonotype: Lacking the conserved final phenylalanine or tryptophan, this CDR3 likely reflects a read error. Because the CDR3's place on the DNA is in doubt, the DNA is left out and the CDR3 is given as listed by TCRdb. The chain carries TRBV6-1 and TRBJ1-4; the table's D call TRBD1 went unverified against the DNA. The CDR3 is 11 residues long, counting both termini. Germline CDR1 reads MNHNS; CDR2 reads SASEGT. The CDR3 is CASSGGPEPFY.

Details on this clonotype: One base away lies a much larger clone, so this may be a sequencing read error. The genes are TRBV9 and TRBJ2-3; 7 bases fit TRBD1. This CDR3 contains 15 residues. Germline V gene data show CDR1 as SGDLS and CDR2 as YYNGEE. CDR3 nucleotide sequence: TGTGGCAGCAGCGACAGGGAGAGGGGCACAGATACGCAGTATTTT. As protein: CGSSDRERGTDTQYF.

V and J are TRBV29-1 and TRBJ2-7; 8 bases fit TRBD1. The V and J ends lost 5 bases and 1 base, in that order; junction bases with no gene match: 10. Germline loops: CDR1 SQVTM, CDR2 ANQGSEA. The CDR3 extends over 15 amino acids. The CDR3 DNA reads TGCAGCGTTATACTGTCGGACAGGGAATCCTACGAGCAGTACTTC. Residues: CSVILSDRESYEQYF.